The 8 T cell receptor beta chains below were found in one sample sequenced in a study of shared clonotypes between healthy human individuals. Selected positively for CCR7 and CD45RO-negative, naive CD8 cells excluded terminally differentiated effector memory CD45RA+ cells. Profiling relied on immunoSEQ multiplex PCR, and the TCRdb table lists in-frame clones only, not all of them. The sample lists about 2.2 million clones, 93% occurring once. Sequenced material: naive CD8+ T cells from PBMCs. The receptor set was obtained from a man aged 18 to 29 in good health. Some clones in this sample may be carry-over from other donors' samples.

The chain recombines TRBV27 with TRBJ2-5; D may be TRBD2 (5 bases). The CDR3 loop spans 12 amino acids. V lost 6 bases to trimming and J lost 4 bases, with 9 bases between them. CDR1 is MNHEY, CDR2 SMNVEV, per germline (reference sequence). The CDR3 is CASSRGRETQYF. CDR3 sequence (DNA): TGTGCCAGCAGCCGAGGGAGAGAGACCCAGTACTTC.

The chain carries TRBV28 and TRBJ1-4; D is uncertain. V lost 5 bases and J 3 bases, leaving 13 bases between the germline ends. Germline CDR1 and CDR2: MDHEN and SYDVKM. The CDR3 covers 15 residues. This chain's CDR3 is CASSPSPTPNEKLFF. The CDR3 bases are TGTGCCAGCAGTCCATCCCCAACACCTAATGAAAAACTGTTTTTT.

This clone was detected once. J is TRBJ1-2 and V is TRBV9; D call uncertain. CDR3 size: 14 residues. Looked up from germline, CDR1 is SGDLS and CDR2 is YYNGEE. The ends were cut back, 0 bases at V and 4 bases at J, with 10 bases in the middle. This CDR3 reads CASSVGTQAYGYTF. CDR3 bases: TGTGCCAGCAGCGTAGGAACGCAGGCCTATGGCTACACCTTC. Complete variable domain (other parts from reference TRBV9 and TRBJ1-2): DSGVTQTPKHLITATGQRVTLRCSPRSGDLSVYWYQQSLDQGLQFLIQYYNGEERAKGNILERFSAQQFPDLHSELNLSSLELGDSALYFCASSVGTQAYGYTFGSGTRLTVV.

This clone is a singleton in its sample. This rearrangement joins TRBV15 to TRBJ1-3; no clear D gene. The germline V gene encodes CDR1 LNHNV and CDR2 YYDKDF (reference sequence). Trimming removed 0 bases at V and 4 bases at J, with 10 bases between. The length of the CDR3 is 15 residues. Written as DNA, the CDR3 is TGTGCCACCAGCAGAGATATGGGCGGAGGAAACACCATATATTTT. Amino acids: CATSRDMGGGNTIYF.

The V call is TRBV29-1, the J call TRBJ2-1, with D maybe TRBD1 (6 bases). Trimming took off 7 bases at V and 2 bases at J, with 15 bases between the two ends. Germline V gives CDR1 SQVTM, CDR2 ANQGSEA. This CDR3 region has 14 residues. For the CDR3, the DNA is TGCAGCGGTCTCAGGGGTTGGGCCTACAATGAGCAGTTCTTC. The encoded protein is CSGLRGWAYNEQFF.

The chain recombines TRBV6-1 with TRBJ2-5; D gene ambiguous. The CDR3 runs 11 residues. The germline gives CDR1 MNHNS, CDR2 SASEGT. V lost 0 bases and J lost 14, with 10 bases in between. CDR3 sequence: CASSEARLSYF. The DNA for the CDR3 is TGTGCCAGCAGTGAAGCGAGACTGTCATACTTC.

This chain connects TRBV28 to TRBJ2-7; 8 positions agree with TRBD1. CDR1 MDHEN and CDR2 SYDVKM come from the germline V gene. The V segment lost 2 bases and the J segment 0 bases; nucleotides outside the gene matches: 3. The CDR3 is 15 residues long. CDR3 bases: TGTGCCAGCAGTTTACACAGGGGGAGCTCCTACGAGCAGTACTTC. Protein sequence: CASSLHRGSSYEQYF.

This clone was detected only a few times. The CDR3, as DNA: TGTGCCAGCACCCTAGGGGTGGGCACTGAAGCTTTCTTT. Its translation: CASTLGVGTEAFF. The chain has TRBV5-5 and TRBJ1-1, with D possibly matching TRBD1 (5 bases). Trimming took 6 bases from V and 4 from J, leaving 13 bases between them. Germline CDR1 SGHKS, CDR2 YYEKEE (reference sequence). CDR3 length equals 13 residues. The full variable domain, with the rest looked up from reference TRBV5-5 and TRBJ1-1, is DAGVTQSPTHLIKTRGQQVTLRCSPISGHKSVSWYQQVLGQGPQFIFQYYEKEERGRGNFPDRFSARQFPNYSSELNVNALLLGDSALYLCASTLGVGTEAFFGQGTRLTVV.